The entry that follows covers one T cell receptor beta chain sequence. The data stem from a study of blood T cell repertoires in COVID-19. As for the study in general: T cells, B-cell-depleted T cells, or PBMCs supplied cDNA or gDNA.

Losses at the gene ends were 3 bases for V and 7 bases for J; bases not matched to a gene: 5. In germline, CDR1 is MDHEN, CDR2 SYDVKM. The CDR3 contains 15 residues. Sequenced by immunoSEQ multiplex PCR; TCRdb stores in-frame clones only, minus some. Here the sample spans under 250,000 clones, about four fifths being singletons. The clonotype was recovered from a woman under 30 with acute or convalescent COVID-19. The sample taken for sequencing was peripheral blood. The V and J genes are TRBV28 and TRBJ2-3; 12 bases fit TRBD2. The CDR3 region is CASSFLAGGRNTQYF. CDR3 nucleotide sequence: TGTGCCAGCAGTTTTCTAGCGGGAGGGAGGAATACGCAGTATTTT.